This T cell receptor beta chain originates from a study of cytomegalovirus exposure and HLA in healthy donors. Study-wide results and limits: Likely technical artifact: a cluster of highly shared sequence variants.

PCR amplification relied on 60 Vbeta primers (plus 13 Jbeta primers). Repertoires were generated with immunoSEQ multiplex PCR, while TCRdb's copy carries only in-frame clones and drops some. The sample has roughly 120,000 clones. With regard to this clone: The antigen remains undetermined.

Germline V lookup: CDR1 MNHNS, CDR2 SASEGT. The junction had 6 bases not matched to a gene; V was cut back by 6 bases and J by 0 bases. CDR3 size: 15 residues. The genes are TRBV6-1 and TRBJ2-7; 9 nucleotides align to TRBD2. Source material: PBMCs. This TCR was sampled from a man under 40 in good health and CMV-seronegative. CDR3 loop: CASRELAGSSYEQYF. The CDR3 DNA sequence: TGTGCCAGCAGGGAGCTAGCGGGGAGCTCCTACGAGCAGTACTTC.